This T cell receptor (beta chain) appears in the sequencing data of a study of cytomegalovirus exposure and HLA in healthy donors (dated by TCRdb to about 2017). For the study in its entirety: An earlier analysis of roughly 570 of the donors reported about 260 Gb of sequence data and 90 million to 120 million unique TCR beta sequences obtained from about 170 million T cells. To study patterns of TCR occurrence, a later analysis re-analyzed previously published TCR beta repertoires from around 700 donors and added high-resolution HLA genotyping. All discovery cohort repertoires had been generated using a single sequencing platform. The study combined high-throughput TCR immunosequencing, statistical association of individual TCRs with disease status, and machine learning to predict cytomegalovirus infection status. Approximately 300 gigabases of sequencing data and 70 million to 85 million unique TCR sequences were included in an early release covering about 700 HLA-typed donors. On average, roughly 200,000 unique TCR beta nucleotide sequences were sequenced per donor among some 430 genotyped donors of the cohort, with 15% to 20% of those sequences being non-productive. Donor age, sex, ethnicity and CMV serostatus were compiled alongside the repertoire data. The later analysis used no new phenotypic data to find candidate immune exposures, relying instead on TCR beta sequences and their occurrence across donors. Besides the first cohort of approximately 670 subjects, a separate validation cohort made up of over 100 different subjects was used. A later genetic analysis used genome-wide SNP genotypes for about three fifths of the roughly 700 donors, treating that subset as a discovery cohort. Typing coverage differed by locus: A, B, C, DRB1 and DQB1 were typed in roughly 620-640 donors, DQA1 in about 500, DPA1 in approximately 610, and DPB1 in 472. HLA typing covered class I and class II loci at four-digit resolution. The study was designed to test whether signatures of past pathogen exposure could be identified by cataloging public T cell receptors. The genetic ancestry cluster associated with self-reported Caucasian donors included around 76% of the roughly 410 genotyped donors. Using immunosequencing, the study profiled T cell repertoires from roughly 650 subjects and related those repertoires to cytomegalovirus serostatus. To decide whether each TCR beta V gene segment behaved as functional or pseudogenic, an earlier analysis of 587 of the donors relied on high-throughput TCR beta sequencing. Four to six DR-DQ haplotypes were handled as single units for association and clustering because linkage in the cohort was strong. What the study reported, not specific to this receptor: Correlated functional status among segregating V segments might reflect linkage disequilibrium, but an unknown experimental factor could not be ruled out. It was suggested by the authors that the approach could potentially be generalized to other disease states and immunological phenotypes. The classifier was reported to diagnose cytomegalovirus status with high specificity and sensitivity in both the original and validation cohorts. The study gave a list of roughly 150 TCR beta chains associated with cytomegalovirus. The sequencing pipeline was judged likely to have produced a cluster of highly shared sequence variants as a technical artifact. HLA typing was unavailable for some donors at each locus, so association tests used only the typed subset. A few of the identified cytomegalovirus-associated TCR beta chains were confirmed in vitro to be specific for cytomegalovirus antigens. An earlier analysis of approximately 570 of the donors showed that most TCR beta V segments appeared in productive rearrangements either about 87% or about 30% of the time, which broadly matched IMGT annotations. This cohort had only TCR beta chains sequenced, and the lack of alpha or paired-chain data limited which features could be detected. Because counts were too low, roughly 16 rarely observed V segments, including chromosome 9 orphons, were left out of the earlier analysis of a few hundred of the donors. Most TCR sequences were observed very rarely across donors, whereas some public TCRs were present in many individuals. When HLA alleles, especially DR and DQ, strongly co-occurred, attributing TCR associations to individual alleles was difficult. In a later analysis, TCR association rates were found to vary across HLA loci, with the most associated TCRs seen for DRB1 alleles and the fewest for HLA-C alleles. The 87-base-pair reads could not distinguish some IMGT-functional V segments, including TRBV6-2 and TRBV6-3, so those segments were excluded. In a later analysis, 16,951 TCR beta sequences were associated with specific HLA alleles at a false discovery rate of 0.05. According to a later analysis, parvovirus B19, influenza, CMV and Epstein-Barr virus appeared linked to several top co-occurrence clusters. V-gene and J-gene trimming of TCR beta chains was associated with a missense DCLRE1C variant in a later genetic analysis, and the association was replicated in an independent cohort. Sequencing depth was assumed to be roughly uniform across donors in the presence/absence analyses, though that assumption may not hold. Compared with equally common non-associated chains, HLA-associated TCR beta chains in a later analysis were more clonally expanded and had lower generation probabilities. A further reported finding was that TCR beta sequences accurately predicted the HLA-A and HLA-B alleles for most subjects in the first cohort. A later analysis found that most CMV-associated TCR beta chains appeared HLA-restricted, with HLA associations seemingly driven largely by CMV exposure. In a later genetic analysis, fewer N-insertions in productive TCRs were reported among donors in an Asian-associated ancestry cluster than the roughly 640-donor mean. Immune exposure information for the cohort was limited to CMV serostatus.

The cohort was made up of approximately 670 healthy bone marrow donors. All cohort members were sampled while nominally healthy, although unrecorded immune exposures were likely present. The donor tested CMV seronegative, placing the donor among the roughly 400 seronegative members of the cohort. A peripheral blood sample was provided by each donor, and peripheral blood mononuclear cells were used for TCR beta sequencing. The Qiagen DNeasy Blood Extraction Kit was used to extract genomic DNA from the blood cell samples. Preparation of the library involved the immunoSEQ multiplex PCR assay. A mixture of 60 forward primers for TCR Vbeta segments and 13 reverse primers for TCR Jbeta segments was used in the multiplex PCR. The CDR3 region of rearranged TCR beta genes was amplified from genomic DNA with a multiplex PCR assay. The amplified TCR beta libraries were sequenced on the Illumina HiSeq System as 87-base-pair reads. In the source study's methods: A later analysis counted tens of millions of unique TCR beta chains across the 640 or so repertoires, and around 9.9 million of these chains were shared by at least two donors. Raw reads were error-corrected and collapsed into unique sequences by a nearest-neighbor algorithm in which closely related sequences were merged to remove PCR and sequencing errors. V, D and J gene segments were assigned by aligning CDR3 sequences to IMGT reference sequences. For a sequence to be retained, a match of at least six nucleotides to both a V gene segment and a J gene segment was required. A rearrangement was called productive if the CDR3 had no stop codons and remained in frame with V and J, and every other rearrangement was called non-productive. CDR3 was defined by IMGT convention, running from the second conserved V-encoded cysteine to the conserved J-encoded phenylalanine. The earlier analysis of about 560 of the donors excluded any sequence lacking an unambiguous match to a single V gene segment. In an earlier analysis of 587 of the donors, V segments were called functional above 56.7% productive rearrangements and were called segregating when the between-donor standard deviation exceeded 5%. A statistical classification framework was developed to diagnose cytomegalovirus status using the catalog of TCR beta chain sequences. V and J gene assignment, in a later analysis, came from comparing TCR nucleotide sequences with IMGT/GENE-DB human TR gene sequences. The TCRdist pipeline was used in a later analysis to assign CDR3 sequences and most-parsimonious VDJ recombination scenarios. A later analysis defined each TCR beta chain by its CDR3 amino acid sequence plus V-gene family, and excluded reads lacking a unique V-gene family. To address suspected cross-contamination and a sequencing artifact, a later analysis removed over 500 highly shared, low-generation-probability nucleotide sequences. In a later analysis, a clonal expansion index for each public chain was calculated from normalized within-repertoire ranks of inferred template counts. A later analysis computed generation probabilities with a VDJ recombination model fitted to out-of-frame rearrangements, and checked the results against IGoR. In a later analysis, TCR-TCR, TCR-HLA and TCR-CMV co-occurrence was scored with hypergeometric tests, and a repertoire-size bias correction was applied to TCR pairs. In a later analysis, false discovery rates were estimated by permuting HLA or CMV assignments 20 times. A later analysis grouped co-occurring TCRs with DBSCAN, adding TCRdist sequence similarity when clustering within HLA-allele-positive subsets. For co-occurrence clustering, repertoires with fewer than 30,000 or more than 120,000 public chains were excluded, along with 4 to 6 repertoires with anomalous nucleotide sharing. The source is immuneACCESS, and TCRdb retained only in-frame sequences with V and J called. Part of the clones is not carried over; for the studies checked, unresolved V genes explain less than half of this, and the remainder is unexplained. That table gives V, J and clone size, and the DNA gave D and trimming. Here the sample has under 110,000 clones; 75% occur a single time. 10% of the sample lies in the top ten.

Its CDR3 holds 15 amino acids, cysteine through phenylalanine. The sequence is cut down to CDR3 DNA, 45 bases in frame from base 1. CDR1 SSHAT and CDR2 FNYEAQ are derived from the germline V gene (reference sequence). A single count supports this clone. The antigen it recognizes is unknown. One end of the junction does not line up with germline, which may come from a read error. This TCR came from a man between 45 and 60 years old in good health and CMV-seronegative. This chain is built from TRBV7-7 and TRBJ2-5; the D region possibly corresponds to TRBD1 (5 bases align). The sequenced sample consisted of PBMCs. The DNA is TGTGCTAGCAGCCGAGGTGGGGCGGTCCAAGAGACCCAGTACTTC. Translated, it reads CASSRGGAVQETQYF.